This T cell receptor beta chain is from a study of OX40 agonist ivuxolimab in advanced cancers. Study information: The patients' treatment was ivuxolimab, an agonistic anti-OX40 (CD134) antibody. Males comprised 70% to 85% of the group, whose mean age was around 62 years (range about 20 to 79).

Regarding this clone: Its specificity is not known.

Findings of the study overall: The mean number of expanded clones was higher in CD8+ T cells than in CD4+. Near-lowest levels of clonal expansion characterized partial responders at 0.1-3.0 mg/kg.

Germline trimming cut 1 base from V and 2 bases from J; bases unmatched to any gene: 5. CDR1 is SGHTA and CDR2 is FQGNSA in the germline V gene. There are 17 residues in the CDR3. The data were produced by immunoSEQ multiplex PCR, yet TCRdb's version contains in-frame clones alone and is incomplete. The sample yields tens of thousands of clones, approximately 84% seen once. Sequencing was performed on CD4+ or CD8+ T cells sorted from blood, taken in a trial of the OX40 agonist ivuxolimab. V and J are TRBV7-2 and TRBJ2-2; 9 bases match TRBD2. This TCR derives from an adult with an advanced solid tumor such as melanoma, head and neck, liver or kidney cancer. The chain's CDR3 is CASSLVGTSLNTGELFF. CDR3 in DNA: TGTGCCAGCAGCTTAGTAGGGACTAGCCTTAACACCGGGGAGCTGTTTTTT.